Presented here are 10 T cell receptor beta chains from one specimen sequenced in a study of T cells in Graves' hyperthyroidism and ophthalmopathy (dated by TCRdb to the late 2010s). Library preparation used multiplex PCR. The instrument was an Illumina HiSeq 2000. Amplification of TCR beta CDR3 regions was carried out from RNA transcripts. The first round of RT-PCR for the TCR CDR3 was performed with the HTBI primer set and the Qiagen OneStep RT-PCR kit. TCRdb itself trimmed the public reads at Q25 with fastp, ran MiXCR and retained productive beta chains. For every CDR3 protein sequence, its rows merge into one entry that carries the most common genes and DNA. The sample table lists 350,000 to 450,000 distinct CDR3 sequences, roughly 14% of them with a count of one. More than 9.5% of the sample belongs to the ten largest clones. The specimen was blood. These receptor sequences come from a woman in her fifties or sixties with Graves' hyperthyroidism.

V is TRBV7-2 and J is TRBJ1-3; TRBD1 is a possible D gene (5 bases). V lost 5 bases to trimming and J lost 4 bases, with 12 bases between them. The CDR3 length is 14 residues. Germline lookup yields CDR1 SGHTA and CDR2 FQGNSA. The CDR3 nucleotides read TGTGCCAGCAGCCCAGGGTGCAGAGGAAACACCATATATTTT. Its protein is CASSPGCRGNTIYF.

The rearrangement links TRBV7-9 to TRBJ1-3, with a weak D call TRBD1 (6 bases). V lost 1 base to trimming and J lost 4 bases, with 17 bases between them. Looked up from germline, CDR1 is SEHNR and CDR2 is FQNEAQ (reference sequence). This CDR3 has 17 amino acids. The CDR3 protein is CASSLEGWGAPGNTIYF. CDR3 sequence (DNA): TGTGCCAGCAGCTTAGAGGGCTGGGGGGCGCCCGGAAACACCATATATTTT.

The table lists this clonotype with many counts. V and J are TRBV9 and TRBJ2-3; TRBD2 aligns across 9 bases. V lost 4 bases to trimming and J lost 4 bases; unmatched junction nucleotides: 4. Looked up from germline, CDR1 is SGDLS and CDR2 is YYNGEE. CDR3 length equals 14 residues. For the CDR3, the DNA is TGTGCCAGCAGCCCAGGACTAGCGCCAGATACGCAGTATTTT. Translated, it gives CASSPGLAPDTQYF.

There are many counts of this clonotype. The chain joins TRBV6-1 to TRBJ2-7; TRBD1 matches 11 bases. CDR1 and CDR2 from the germline V gene are MNHNS and SASEGT. There are 16 residues in the CDR3. With 5 bases clipped from V and 3 bases from J, the junction kept 9 bases outside the gene matches. CDR3 DNA sequence: TGTGCCAGCAGTTCTACCTCCGGGACAGGGGGCTACGAGCAGTACTTC. Its translation is CASSSTSGTGGYEQYF.

A few counts support this clonotype. The chain uses TRBV10-2 and TRBJ2-5; D gene unclear. The germline V and J ends were trimmed by 4 bases and 4 bases, with 19 bases remaining between them. Germline lookup yields CDR1 WSHSY and CDR2 SAAADI. The CDR3 is 16 residues long. The CDR3 loop is CASSAIDLRWGETQYF. The CDR3 DNA follows: TGCGCCAGCAGTGCCATTGATCTCAGATGGGGAGAGACCCAGTACTTC.

This clonotype was counted at least ten times. The chain carries TRBV20-1 and TRBJ2-3; possible D gene TRBD2, 6 bases. Germline CDR1 DFQATT, CDR2 SNEGSKA (reference sequence). The CDR3 is made up of 13 amino acids. V was cut by 2 bases and J by 2 bases, with 8 bases left in between. CDR3 nucleotides: TGCAGTGCTAGACGGGGGTCCACAGATACGCAGTATTTT. This translates into CSARRGSTDTQYF.

The chain is built from TRBV12-3 or TRBV12-4 and TRBJ2-1; perhaps TRBD2 as D (6 bases). Trimming shortened V by 5 bases and J by 15 bases, and 14 bases separated the two germline ends. CDR3 length equals 11 residues. The CDR3 sequence: CASSLETSLFF. The CDR3 bases are TGTGCCAGCAGTCTCGAGACTAGTCTGTTCTTC.

This clonotype was recorded many times. The chain employs TRBV5-1 and TRBJ2-5; D is uncertain. Deletions cut 4 bases from V and 2 bases from J, with 12 bases between. The germline CDR1 and CDR2 sequences are SGHRS and YFSETQ. CDR3 length equals 14 residues. The CDR3, as DNA: TGCGCCAGCAGCCCCGGACCGGAACAAGAGACCCAGTACTTC. It encodes CASSPGPEQETQYF.

This clonotype was counted many times. The CDR3 DNA follows: TGTGCCAGCAGTTTCGGGGGTCGGGACGGCAACTATGGCTACACCTTC. It is translated as CASSFGGRDGNYGYTF. The rearrangement links TRBV28 to TRBJ1-2; D might be TRBD1 (5 bases). This CDR3 has 16 residues. Germline CDR1 and CDR2: MDHEN and SYDVKM. With 3 bases removed from V and 2 bases from J, the gap between germline ends came to 16 bases.

This clonotype was counted ten times or more. The J gene is TRBJ2-3, the V gene TRBV20-1; D unclear. Germline V gene lookup returns CDR1 DFQATT and CDR2 SNEGSKA (reference sequence). V gave up 3 bases and J gave up 0 bases, with 10 bases separating them. The CDR3 runs to 14 residues. CDR3 in DNA: TGCAGTGCTAGGGGCGTTTTTAGCACAGATACGCAGTATTTT. It encodes CSARGVFSTDTQYF.